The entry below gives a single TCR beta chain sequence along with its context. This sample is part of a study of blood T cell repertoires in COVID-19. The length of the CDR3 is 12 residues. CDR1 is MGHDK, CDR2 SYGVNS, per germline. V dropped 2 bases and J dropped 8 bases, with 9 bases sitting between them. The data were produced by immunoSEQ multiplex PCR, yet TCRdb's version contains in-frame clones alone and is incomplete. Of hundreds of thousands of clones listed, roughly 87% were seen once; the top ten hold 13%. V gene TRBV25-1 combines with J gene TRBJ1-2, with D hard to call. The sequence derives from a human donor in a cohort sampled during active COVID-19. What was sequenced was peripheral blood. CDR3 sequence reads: CASSEHLTGYTF. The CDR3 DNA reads TGTGCCAGCAGTGAACACCTAACGGGCTACACCTTC.